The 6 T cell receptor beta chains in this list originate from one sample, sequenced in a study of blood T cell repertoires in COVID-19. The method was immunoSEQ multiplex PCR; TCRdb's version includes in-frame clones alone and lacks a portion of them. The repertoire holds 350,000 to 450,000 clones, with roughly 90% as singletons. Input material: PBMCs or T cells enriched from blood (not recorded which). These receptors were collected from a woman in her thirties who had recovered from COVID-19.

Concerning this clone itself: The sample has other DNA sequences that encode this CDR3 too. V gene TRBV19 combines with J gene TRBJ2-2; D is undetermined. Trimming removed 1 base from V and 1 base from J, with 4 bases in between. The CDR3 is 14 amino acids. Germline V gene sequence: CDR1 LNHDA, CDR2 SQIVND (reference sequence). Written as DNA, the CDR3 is TGTGCCAGTAGTATAGCGGGGAACACCGGGGAGCTGTTTTTT. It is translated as CASSIAGNTGELFF. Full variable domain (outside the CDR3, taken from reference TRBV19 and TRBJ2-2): DGGITQSPKYLFRKEGQNVTLSCEQNLNHDAMYWYRQDPGQGLRLIYYSQIVNDFQKGDIAEGYSVSREKKESFPLTVTSAQKNPTAFYLCASSIAGNTGELFFGEGSRLTVL.

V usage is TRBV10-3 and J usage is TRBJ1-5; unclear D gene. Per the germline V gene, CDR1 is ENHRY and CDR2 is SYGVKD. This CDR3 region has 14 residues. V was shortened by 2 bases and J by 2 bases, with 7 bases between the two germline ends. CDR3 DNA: TGTGCCATCAGTGAGCTGCAGGGCAATCAGCCCCAGCATTTT. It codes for CAISELQGNQPQHF.

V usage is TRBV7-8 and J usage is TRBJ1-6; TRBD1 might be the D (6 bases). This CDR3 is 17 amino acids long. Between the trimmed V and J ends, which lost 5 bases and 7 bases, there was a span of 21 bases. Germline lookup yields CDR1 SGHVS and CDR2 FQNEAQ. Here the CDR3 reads CASSLGFRNRVNSPLHF. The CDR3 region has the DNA TGTGCCAGCAGCCTGGGATTCCGGAACAGGGTGAATTCACCCCTCCACTTT.

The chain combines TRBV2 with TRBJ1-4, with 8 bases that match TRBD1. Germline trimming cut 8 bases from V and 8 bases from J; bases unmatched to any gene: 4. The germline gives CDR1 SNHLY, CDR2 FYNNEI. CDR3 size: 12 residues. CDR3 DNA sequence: TGTGCCAGCGACAGGGGCCGAGAAAAACTGTTTTTT. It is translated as CASDRGREKLFF. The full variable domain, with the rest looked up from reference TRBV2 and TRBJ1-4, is EPEVTQTPSHQVTQMGQEVILRCVPISNHLYFYWYRQILGQKVEFLVSFYNNEISEKSEIFDDQFSVERPDGSNFTLKIRSTKLEDSAMYFCASDRGREKLFFGSGTQLSVL.

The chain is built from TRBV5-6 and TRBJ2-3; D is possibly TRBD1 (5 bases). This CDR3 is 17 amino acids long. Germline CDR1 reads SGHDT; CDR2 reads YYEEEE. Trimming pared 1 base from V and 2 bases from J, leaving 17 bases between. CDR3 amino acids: CASSLYWTTLNTDTQYF. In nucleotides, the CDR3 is TGTGCCAGCAGCTTGTATTGGACAACCCTCAACACAGATACGCAGTATTTT.

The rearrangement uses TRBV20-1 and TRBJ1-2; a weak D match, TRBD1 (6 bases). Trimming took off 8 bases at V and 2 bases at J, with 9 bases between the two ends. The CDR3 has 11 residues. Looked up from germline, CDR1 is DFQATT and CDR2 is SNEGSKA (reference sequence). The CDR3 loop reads CSSGVNYGYTF. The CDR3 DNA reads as TGCAGTTCAGGGGTAAACTATGGCTACACCTTC.